This is a list of T cell receptor beta chains from one sample in a study of T cells in Graves' hyperthyroidism and ophthalmopathy. TCRdb used MiXCR to reprocess the multiplex PCR reads, holding one entry per CDR3 protein. The table has about 640,000 distinct CDR3 sequences, 20% to 25% seen once. The sequencing sample was made of blood. The receptors were sampled from a man aged 25 to 45 with Graves' ophthalmopathy. The CDR3 runs from the conserved cysteine through the conserved F or W. The D gene is left open where the match is weak. The size field is filled for only some rows; it gives once, few, many or a size class.

-,TRBJ2-2,TRBV5-1,few,TGTGCCAGCAGCGACGAGACTGCGGGCGGGGAGCTGTTTTTT,CASSDETAGGELFF
-,TRBJ1-5,TRBV30,few,TGTGCCTGGAGTGTAAAAACACTAAGCAATCAGCCCCAGCATTTT,CAWSVKTLSNQPQHF
-,TRBJ2-7,TRBV19,few,TGTGCCAGTAGTATTGGACGGGAGCAGTACTTC,CASSIGREQYF
TRBD1,TRBJ2-2,TRBV29-1,few,TGCAGCGTGCGCGTAACAGGGACAGGATACTTTAACGCCGCCGGGGAGCTGTTTTTT,CSVRVTGTGYFNAAGELFF
TRBD1,TRBJ1-1,TRBV6-2/TRBV6-3,-,TGTGCCAGCAGTTACGGCGGACAGGGGTCGGGAACTGAAGCTTTCTTT,CASSYGGQGSGTEAFF
-,TRBJ2-2,TRBV11-2,many,TGTGCCAGCAGCTTAGAAGGCTACAGGTCCGGGGAGCTGTTTTTT,CASSLEGYRSGELFF
TRBD2,TRBJ2-1,TRBV20-1,many,TGCAGTGCTAGAGAGGGCGGACTAGTGACCGAAGCTCAGTTCTTC,CSAREGGLVTEAQFF
-,TRBJ1-2,TRBV28,few,TGTGCCAGCAAAACTCAGGGGTTCGATGGCTACACCTTC,CASKTQGFDGYTF
-,TRBJ2-2,TRBV5-5,many,TGTGCCAGCAGCCTGGGACTCTCAACCGGGGAGCTGTTTTTT,CASSLGLSTGELFF
-,TRBJ2-5,TRBV2,-,TGTGCCAGCAGTGACGGTGTTAAAGAGACCCAGTACTTC,CASSDGVKETQYF
TRBD2,TRBJ2-3,TRBV30,few,TGTGCCTGGAGTCAGGGGCTAGCGGGACAAGATACGCAGTATTTT,CAWSQGLAGQDTQYF
-,TRBJ2-5,TRBV7-8,many,TGTGCCAGCAGCGAAACAGGGTTAGAGACCCAGTACTTC,CASSETGLETQYF
-,TRBJ1-5,TRBV7-2,many,TGTGCCAGCAGCTCTTGGCACAATCAGCCCCAGCATTTT,CASSSWHNQPQHF
-,TRBJ2-3,TRBV30,-,TGTGCCTGGAGTTGGGGGGGCCGCACAGATGCGCAGTATTTT,CAWSWGGRTDAQYF
TRBD2,TRBJ2-1,TRBV29-1,few,TGCAGCGCCCCACTAGCGGGAAATGGATACAATGAGCAGTTCTTC,CSAPLAGNGYNEQFF
TRBD1,TRBJ1-4,TRBV13,-,TGTGCCAGCAGCTTAGGGAACCGGGACAGGGAATATGAAAAACTGTTTTTT,CASSLGNRDREYEKLFF
TRBD2,TRBJ2-1,TRBV18,few,TGTGCCAGCTCACGACTCGATAGCGGGAACGACTACAATGAGCAGTTCTTC,CASSRLDSGNDYNEQFF
TRBD1,TRBJ1-2,TRBV20-1,many,TGCAGCGGGGACAGGGGAAACTATGGCTACACCTTC,CSGDRGNYGYTF
-,TRBJ2-5,TRBV12-3/TRBV12-4,few,TGTGCCAGCAGTTTTAAAGGGGGCCAAGAGACCCAGTACTTC,CASSFKGGQETQYF
-,TRBJ1-1,TRBV7-2,many,TGTGCCAGCAGCTTAGTAAGCCGGGTCGGGAACACTGAAGCTTTCTTT,CASSLVSRVGNTEAFF
TRBD1,TRBJ2-3,TRBV5-1,many,TGCGCCAGCAGCCCAGGGACAGTGATTTCACAAGGTACGCAGTATTTT,CASSPGTVISQGTQYF
TRBD1,TRBJ1-1,TRBV7-6,few,TGTGCCAGCAGCTTAACAGGGGGCATCGAGGAAGCTTTCTTT,CASSLTGGIEEAFF
-,TRBJ1-4,TRBV5-1,-,TGCGCCAGCAGCTTGGTGGGGCGGGGATCGGGCAATGAAAAACTGTTTTTT,CASSLVGRGSGNEKLFF
TRBD1,TRBJ1-1,TRBV20-1,many,TGCAGTGCTTTTAAGCAGGGGGCAAACACTGAAGCTTTCTTT,CSAFKQGANTEAFF
TRBD2,TRBJ2-1,TRBV3-1,many,TGTGCCAGCAGCCGTGAAACCTCGGGAGGGTCTAATGAGCAGTTCTTC,CASSRETSGGSNEQFF
TRBD1,TRBJ2-3,TRBV30,once,TGTGCCTGGACCCGGACAGGGACGACAGATACGCAGTATTTT,CAWTRTGTTDTQYF
-,TRBJ2-1,TRBV6-5,-,TGTGCCAGCAGTTATCTCCCCAATGAGCAGTTCTTC,CASSYLPNEQFF
-,TRBJ1-1,TRBV18,many,TGTGCCAGCTCACCACCGGCAGCAGACTCCGAAGCTTTCTTT,CASSPPAADSEAFF
TRBD2,TRBJ2-1,TRBV10-3,many,TGTGCCATCAGTGAGTCAAGCGGGGCGAATGAGCAGTTCTTC,CAISESSGANEQFF
-,TRBJ1-6,TRBV6-9,-,TGTGCCAGCAGTTCCGATATTTTTGCCCTCCACTTT,CASSSDIFALHF
TRBD1,TRBJ2-2,TRBV7-9,-,TGTGCCAGCAGCTCAGAGGGGACAGTGAACACCGGGGAGCTGTTTTTT,CASSSEGTVNTGELFF
TRBD1,TRBJ1-6,TRBV6-1,-,TGTGCCAGCAGTTTGGCAGGGGGCGTCGATTCACCCCTCCACTTT,CASSLAGGVDSPLHF
-,TRBJ2-5,TRBV27,-,TGTGCCAGCAGTTTAAGGGGGACCTCCACCTGGACCCAGTACTTC,CASSLRGTSTWTQYF
-,TRBJ2-2,TRBV7-2,-,TGTGCCAGCAGCTCACTGACAGTCACCGGGGAGCTGTTTTTT,CASSSLTVTGELFF
-,TRBJ2-5,TRBV6-5,few,TGTGCCAGCAGTTACTCGGCAGGACTCCCAAAGGAGACCCAGTACTTC,CASSYSAGLPKETQYF
TRBD2,TRBJ2-3,TRBV5-1,-,TGCGCCAGCAGACTGAGCGGGATGGGGACAGATACGCAGTATTTT,CASRLSGMGTDTQYF
-,TRBJ1-1,TRBV7-4,many,TGTGCCAGCAGCTTAAGAGAAACAGGGACTCTTGAAGCTTTCTTT,CASSLRETGTLEAFF
TRBD2,TRBJ2-3,TRBV12-3/TRBV12-4,many,TGTGCCAGCAGTTTAGAATTGACTAGCGGAGAAGGGGCGCAGTATTTT,CASSLELTSGEGAQYF
-,TRBJ2-5,TRBV11-2,many,TGTGCCAGCAGCTTAGACAGTAGCGGTGAGACCCAGTACTTC,CASSLDSSGETQYF
-,TRBJ2-7,TRBV29-1,-,TGCAGCGTTGTCCGAGGGGGGGAAGGGCAGTACTTC,CSVVRGGEGQYF
-,TRBJ1-4,TRBV18,many,TGTGCCAGCTCCCTCATGGGTATGATGGAAAAACTGTTTTTT,CASSLMGMMEKLFF
TRBD1,TRBJ1-5,TRBV19,many,TGTGCCAGTAGTATCTCGGACAGGGAGCATAGCAATCAGCCCCAGCATTTT,CASSISDREHSNQPQHF
TRBD2,TRBJ2-1,TRBV3-1,-,TGTGCCAGCAGCCAAGAGTCCCCATGTAACTCATTAGCGGGAAGCTCCTACAATGAGCAGTTCTTC,CASSQESPCNSLAGSSYNEQFF
-,TRBJ2-2,TRBV7-9,few,TGTGCCAGCAGCCTAGGGCCCGCGAACACCGGGGAGCTGTTTTTT,CASSLGPANTGELFF
-,TRBJ1-5,TRBV19,-,TGCGCCAGTAGTATCTGGGGGCCGGATCAGCCCCAGCATTTT,CASSIWGPDQPQHF
-,TRBJ2-7,TRBV28,-,TGTGCCAGCAGTTTACCGGACCCCCCCTACGAGCAGTACTTC,CASSLPDPPYEQYF
-,TRBJ2-7,TRBV20-1,many,TGCAGTGCTATTGGGGGGCCTCATTCCTACGAGCAGTACTTC,CSAIGGPHSYEQYF
TRBD1,TRBJ2-2,TRBV19,few,TGTGCCAGTAGTAAACCGGGACAGTACACCGGGGAGCTGTTTTTT,CASSKPGQYTGELFF
TRBD1,TRBJ2-7,TRBV5-1,few,TGCGCCAGCAGCCCGCTAAGGGACAGGGCCCACTACGAGCAGTACTTC,CASSPLRDRAHYEQYF
-,TRBJ1-5,TRBV30,few,TGTGCCTGGAATGGGGGGGCTAACCAGCCCCAGCATTTT,CAWNGGANQPQHF
-,TRBJ2-5,TRBV10-2,few,TGCGCCACCCGGGGCCAAGAGACCCAGTACTTC,CATRGQETQYF